Listed below are T cell receptor beta chains from one sample, sequenced in a study of response to subunit inactivated influenza vaccine. MiXCR, run by TCRdb on the RT-PCR reads, gives a single entry per CDR3 protein. Altogether 430,000 or so distinct CDR3 sequences are present, roughly 11% being singletons, with the ten largest covering 10% to 15%. Source: PBMCs from blood, taken about 40 days after vaccination. These receptors all stem from a man aged 45-65 years who received an inactivated influenza vaccine. CDR3s include the opening cysteine and the closing phenylalanine or tryptophan. The D gene is left open where the match is weak. Part of the rows lack a size; the others show once, few, many or a class for expanded clones.

>TRBV13|TRBJ2-3|TRBD1|-
CASSATGGLTDTQYF
TGTGCCAGCAGCGCCACAGGGGGACTCACAGATACGCAGTATTTT
>TRBV5-1|TRBJ2-7|-|many
CASLRGGLRQISYEQYF
TGCGCCAGCCTGAGGGGGGGTTTACGACAGATCTCCTACGAGCAGTACTTC
>TRBV10-3|TRBJ2-3|-|many
CAISDEGKSTDTQYF
TGTGCCATCAGTGATGAGGGGAAAAGCACAGATACGCAGTATTTT
>TRBV6-1|TRBJ1-3|-|-
CASSEPGYQLGNTIYF
TGTGCCAGCAGTGAACCAGGATACCAGCTCGGAAACACCATATATTTT
>TRBV5-1|TRBJ2-3|-|-
CASSLVAASTDTQYF
TGCGCCAGCAGCTTGGTGGCAGCTAGCACAGATACGCAGTATTTT
>TRBV6-2/TRBV6-3|TRBJ2-7|-|-
CASSYSIRGRTFHDYEQYF
TGTGCCAGCAGTTACTCGATTCGCGGTCGGACTTTCCACGACTACGAGCAGTACTTC
>TRBV24-1|TRBJ1-5|-|many
CATSDGVQPQHF
TGTGCCACCAGTGACGGGGTCCAGCCCCAGCATTTT
>TRBV20-1|TRBJ1-6|TRBD1|many
CSVILRTGLHF
TGCAGTGTGATCCTCCGGACAGGACTCCACTTT
>TRBV14|TRBJ2-1|TRBD2|-
CASSLTGTSGSSEQFF
TGTGCCAGCAGCCTTACCGGGACTAGCGGGAGTAGTGAGCAGTTCTTC
>TRBV6-5|TRBJ1-1|-|few
CASSNRVMAFF
TGTGCCAGCAGTAACAGGGTTATGGCTTTCTTT
>TRBV5-6|TRBJ2-5|-|many
CASSLWGRGGGTQYF
TGTGCCAGCAGCTTGTGGGGACGGGGAGGAGGGACCCAGTACTTC
>TRBV7-9|TRBJ2-1|TRBD2|few
CASSNSGGAGNEQFF
TGTGCCAGCAGCAATAGCGGGGGGGCAGGGAATGAGCAGTTCTTC
>TRBV5-1|TRBJ2-1|TRBD2|few
CASSLDGRSAAEQFF
TGCGCCAGCAGCTTGGACGGGAGGAGCGCTGCTGAGCAGTTCTTC
>TRBV7-2|TRBJ2-3|TRBD2|-
CASSLERGAQYF
TGTGCCAGCAGCTTAGAGCGGGGTGCGCAGTATTTT
>TRBV7-2|TRBJ2-7|TRBD2|-
CASSLSGRASEQYF
TGTGCCAGCAGCCTTAGCGGGAGGGCCTCCGAGCAGTACTTC
>TRBV4-2|TRBJ2-7|TRBD2|few
CASSQDPSGTSGGSYEQYF
TGTGCCAGCAGCCAAGATCCTTCCGGGACTAGCGGGGGCTCCTACGAGCAGTACTTC
>TRBV12-3/TRBV12-4|TRBJ2-5|-|few
CASSLSRSVGIGETQYF
TGTGCCAGCAGTTTATCCCGAAGTGTGGGAATCGGAGAGACCCAGTACTTC
>TRBV4-1|TRBJ1-1|-|few
CASSHSAGGGFNTEAFF
TGCGCCAGCAGCCATTCCGCCGGGGGTGGGTTTAACACTGAAGCTTTCTTT
>TRBV7-2|TRBJ1-2|-|-
CASSQVVGYGYTF
TGTGCCAGCAGCCAGGTGGTTGGTTATGGCTACACCTTC
>TRBV5-1|TRBJ1-2|-|few
CASSPGEGWGYGYTF
TGCGCCAGCAGCCCCGGGGAGGGCTGGGGCTATGGCTACACCTTC
>TRBV29-1|TRBJ1-2|-|few
CSVGESWGTF
TGCAGCGTTGGAGAGTCGTGGGGCACCTTC
>TRBV10-3|TRBJ2-1|TRBD2|many
CAISDYGLAGASGNEQFF
TGTGCCATCAGTGACTACGGACTAGCGGGAGCGTCGGGCAATGAGCAGTTCTTC
>TRBV12-3/TRBV12-4|TRBJ2-5|TRBD1|many
CASSLVVKGTGSSSQRETQYF
TGTGCCAGCAGTTTAGTCGTCAAGGGGACAGGGTCGAGTTCTCAAAGGGAGACCCAGTACTTC
>TRBV7-2|TRBJ1-6|-|few
CASSLVFQGAVNSPLHF
TGTGCCAGCAGCTTAGTATTTCAGGGCGCCGTCAATTCACCCCTCCACTTT
>TRBV7-2|TRBJ2-1|TRBD2|many
CASSLESGNLNEQFF
TGTGCCAGCAGCTTAGAGAGCGGGAACTTAAATGAGCAGTTCTTC
>TRBV5-6|TRBJ2-2|-|few
CASSLDRALTGELFF
TGTGCCAGCAGCTTGGATAGGGCCCTCACCGGGGAGCTGTTTTTT
>TRBV7-2|TRBJ2-1|TRBD2|-
CASSLTLGAGGPSEQFF
TGTGCCAGCAGCCTAACTCTAGGGGCGGGAGGGCCAAGTGAGCAGTTCTTC
>TRBV20-1|TRBJ2-2|TRBD1|-
CSARSQGSVDTGELFF
TGCAGTGCTAGGTCACAGGGGTCGGTGGACACCGGGGAGCTGTTTTTT
>TRBV9|TRBJ2-5|TRBD2|-
CASSFSGRAQETQYF
TGTGCCAGCAGCTTCAGCGGGAGGGCCCAAGAGACCCAGTACTTC
>TRBV20-1|TRBJ2-3|TRBD2|-
CSAPLSWRGARDTQYF
TGCAGTGCGCCCCTGTCTTGGCGGGGGGCCCGAGATACGCAGTATTTT
>TRBV12-3/TRBV12-4|TRBJ2-1|-|-
CASSLWNGENEQFF
TGTGCCAGCAGTTTGTGGAACGGGGAGAATGAGCAGTTCTTC